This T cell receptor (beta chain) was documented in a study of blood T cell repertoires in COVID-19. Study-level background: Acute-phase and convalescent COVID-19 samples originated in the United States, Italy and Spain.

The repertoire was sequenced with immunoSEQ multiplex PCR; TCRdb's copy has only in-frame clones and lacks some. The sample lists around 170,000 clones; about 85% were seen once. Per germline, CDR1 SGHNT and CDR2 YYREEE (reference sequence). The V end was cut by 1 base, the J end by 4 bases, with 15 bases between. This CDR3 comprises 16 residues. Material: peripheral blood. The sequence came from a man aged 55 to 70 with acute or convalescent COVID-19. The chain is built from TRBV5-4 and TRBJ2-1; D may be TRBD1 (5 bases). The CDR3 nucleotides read TGTGCCAGCAGCTTGTCTAGGCCAGGGCCTTACAATGAGCAGTTCTTC. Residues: CASSLSRPGPYNEQFF.